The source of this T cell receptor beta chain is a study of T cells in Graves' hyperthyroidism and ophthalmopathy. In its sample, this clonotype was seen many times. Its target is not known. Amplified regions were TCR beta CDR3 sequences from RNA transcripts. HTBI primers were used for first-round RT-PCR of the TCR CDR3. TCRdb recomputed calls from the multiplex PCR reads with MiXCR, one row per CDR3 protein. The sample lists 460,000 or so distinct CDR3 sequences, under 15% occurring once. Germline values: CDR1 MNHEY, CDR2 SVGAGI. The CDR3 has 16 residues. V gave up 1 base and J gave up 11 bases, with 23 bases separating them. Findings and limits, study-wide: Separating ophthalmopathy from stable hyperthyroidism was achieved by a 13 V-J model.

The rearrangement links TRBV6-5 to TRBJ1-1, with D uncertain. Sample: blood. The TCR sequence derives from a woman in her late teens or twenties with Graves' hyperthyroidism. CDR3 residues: CASSYFLGGPDLRAFF. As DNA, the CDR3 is TGTGCCAGCAGTTACTTTCTAGGAGGTCCAGATCTCCGTGCTTTCTTT.